This T cell receptor (beta chain) was sequenced during a study of vaccination and CD4 T cells after COVID-19. The Oncomine TCR Beta short-read assay sequenced DNA from cultured CD4+ T cells. TCRdb fed the PCR reads into MiXCR, producing one record per CDR3 protein. The sample holds fewer than 15,000 distinct CDR3 sequences, 45% seen once. With regard to this clonotype: Its target is not known.

The treatment denotes: approximately nine-day PBMC culture with coronavirus spike peptide pools or control peptides (ViraFEST assay). ViraFEST used peptide pools to expand antigen-specific T cells, then sequenced TCRs. The V gene's germline CDR1 is MDHEN and CDR2 SYDVKM. CDR3 length: 19 amino acids. Trimming at V came to 5 bases and at J to 2 bases, leaving 16 bases not matched to a gene. The chain recombines TRBV28 with TRBJ2-3, with TRBD1 identical over 10 bases. The receptor's source is a human donor who had recovered from COVID-19. Here the sequenced sample was CD4+ T cells from blood, cultured in vitro, taken after SARS-CoV-2 vaccination. CDR3 bases: TGTGCCAGCAGTGAGACAGGGGGCGGGGGCCCCGGACCCACAGATACGCAGTATTTT. It yields the protein CASSETGGGGPGPTDTQYF. The whole variable domain, filled in from reference TRBV28 and TRBJ2-3, reads DVKVTQSSRYLVKRTGEKVFLECVQDMDHENMFWYRQDPGLGLRLIYFSYDVKMKEKGDIPEGYSVSREKKERFSLILESASTNQTSMYLCASSETGGGGPGPTDTQYFGPGTRLTVL.